The present TCR beta chain was sequenced within a study of cytomegalovirus exposure and HLA in healthy donors. Overall study results and limits: Associated with HLA alleles at 0.05 false discovery rate in a later analysis were over 15,000 TCR beta sequences.

V was clipped by 4 bases and J by 6 bases; unmatched bases: 16. The CDR3 is 17 amino acids. Germline V gives CDR1 SGHVS, CDR2 FNYEAQ. This clone was recorded once. What it binds is not known. 13 Jbeta primers and 60 Vbeta primers were used for the PCR. TCRdb's table, derived via immunoSEQ multiplex PCR, lists solely in-frame clones and lacks some. The table lists about 180,000 clones, around 72% of them singletons. The chain combines TRBV7-6 with TRBJ2-7, with 9 bases that match TRBD2. Source material: PBMCs. The receptor was isolated from a woman aged 50 to 60 in good health and CMV-seropositive. The CDR3 reads CASSSRLAGGPSPEQYF. The CDR3 DNA follows: TGTGCCAGCAGCTCACGTCTGGCGGGAGGGCCTTCCCCCGAGCAGTACTTC.